The clone carrying this T cell receptor beta chain appeared many times. This entry belongs to a study of Graves' ophthalmopathy and Graves' hyperthyroidism. From germline, CDR1 is MNHEY and CDR2 SVGEGT. The germline V and J ends were trimmed by 2 bases and 10 bases, with 13 bases remaining between them. The CDR3 has 13 amino acids. For repertoire sequencing, the TCR beta CDR3 regions were amplified from RNA transcripts. Second-round multiplex PCR followed a first-round RT-PCR using HTBI primers. TCRdb used MiXCR to reprocess the multiplex PCR reads, holding one entry per CDR3 protein. Among 170,000 or so distinct CDR3 sequences listed, more than 30% were seen once.

This chain uses TRBV6-2 or TRBV6-3 with TRBJ2-3; D may be TRBD2 (5 bases). Sequencing was performed on peripheral blood. This receptor was taken from a woman between 40 and 55 years old with Graves' ophthalmopathy. CDR3 loop: CASSYNRPEAQYF. Here the CDR3 DNA reads TGTGCCAGCAGTTACAACAGACCGGAGGCGCAGTATTTT.